Listed here are 22 T cell receptor beta chains from one sample, sequenced in a study of blood T cell repertoires in COVID-19. The protocol was immunoSEQ multiplex PCR, while the TCRdb copy is restricted to in-frame clones and leaves out a portion. The data hold some 120,000 clones, with roughly 80% observed a single time. Sequenced material: peripheral blood. Receptors originate from a woman in her forties or fifties with acute or convalescent COVID-19.

The chain is built from TRBV7-8 and TRBJ1-1, with TRBD1 matching 7 bases. Germline values: CDR1 SGHVS, CDR2 FQNEAQ. The CDR3 is 15 residues long. J was trimmed by 3 bases and V by 4 bases; bases with no gene match: 8. The CDR3 is CASSYRGRGYTEAFF. The CDR3 nucleotides read TGTGCCAGCAGCTATCGGGGCAGGGGGTACACTGAAGCTTTCTTT.

The chain recombines TRBV24-1 with TRBJ2-1; perhaps TRBD2 as D (5 bases). Germline assignment: CDR1 KGHDR and CDR2 SFDVKD. Trimming cost V 6 bases and J 7 bases, with 21 bases left between them. This CDR3 has 16 amino acids. In DNA, the CDR3 is TGTGCCACCAGTACAAAGCGGACCACCAGTCAAAATGAGCAGTTCTTC. Amino acids: CATSTKRTTSQNEQFF.

This clone was recorded once. The J gene is TRBJ1-2, the V gene TRBV5-6, with 7 positions matching TRBD1. The germline V gene encodes CDR1 SGHDT and CDR2 YYEEEE. Unmatched junction bases numbered 5, after V lost 3 bases and J lost 0 bases. The CDR3 is made up of 15 amino acids. CDR3 sequence: CASSSTGTANYGYTF. The CDR3 bases are TGTGCCAGCAGCTCAACCGGGACAGCTAACTATGGCTACACCTTC.

The chain recombines TRBV6-1 with TRBJ2-6; D is uncertain. This CDR3 has 16 residues. With 1 base removed from V and 0 bases from J, the gap between germline ends came to 7 bases. Germline V gene lookup returns CDR1 MNHNS and CDR2 SASEGT. The CDR3 sequence is CASSEVRPSGANVLTF. The CDR3 coding sequence is TGTGCCAGCAGTGAAGTCAGGCCCTCTGGGGCCAACGTCCTGACTTTC.

The J gene is TRBJ1-2, the V gene TRBV5-1; TRBD1 aligns across 7 bases. Trimming at V came to 4 bases and at J to 13 bases, leaving 16 bases not matched to a gene. Germline loops: CDR1 SGHRS, CDR2 YFSETQ. The CDR3 consists of 14 residues. The CDR3 reads CASSPNSGQATATF. DNA for the CDR3: TGCGCCAGCAGCCCTAACTCCGGACAGGCCACTGCCACCTTC.

This clone was recorded once. Distinct nucleotide sequences in the sample also encode this CDR3. V usage is TRBV5-1 and J usage is TRBJ1-1; D is unresolved. Trimming removed 0 bases from V and 0 bases from J, with 6 bases in between. The CDR3 loop spans 14 amino acids. Germline V gene lookup returns CDR1 SGHRS and CDR2 YFSETQ. CDR3 residues: CASSLGHLNTEAFF. In DNA, the CDR3 is TGCGCCAGCAGCTTGGGACACTTGAACACTGAAGCTTTCTTT.

This rearrangement joins TRBV5-4 to TRBJ1-1; TRBD1 agrees at 7 bases. J lost 1 base, V lost 3 bases, and 9 bases had no gene match. This CDR3 contains 16 residues. The germline CDR1 and CDR2 sequences are SGHNT and YYREEE (reference sequence). CDR3 amino acids: CASSSGPGTANTEAFF. The CDR3 DNA reads TGTGCCAGCAGCTCGGGGCCCGGGACAGCGAACACTGAAGCTTTCTTT.

V is TRBV29-1 and J is TRBJ1-2; TRBD1 is a possible D gene (6 bases). V lost 6 bases, J lost 2 bases, and 13 bases lay in between. This CDR3 is built from 13 residues. Germline V gene lookup returns CDR1 SQVTM and CDR2 ANQGSEA. CDR3 loop: CSVVPGQNYGYTF. DNA for the CDR3: TGCAGCGTCGTGCCCGGACAGAACTATGGCTACACCTTC.

This chain uses TRBV6-5 with TRBJ1-5; no clear D. The V end lost 7 bases, the J end lost 3 bases, and 16 bases lay between the germline ends. CDR1 is MNHEY and CDR2 is SVGAGI in the germline V gene. CDR3 length equals 15 residues. CDR3 in amino acids: CASNRRWGDNQPQHF. The DNA of the CDR3 is TGTGCCAGCAACCGGAGGTGGGGTGACAATCAGCCCCAGCATTTT.

This clone was picked up a small number of times. The V gene is TRBV4-1, the J gene TRBJ2-7; 7 bases agree with TRBD1. Trimming took 3 bases from V and 4 from J; bases not matched to a gene: 21. Germline-derived CDR1 and CDR2 are MGHRA and YSYEKL. The CDR3 has 19 amino acids. The CDR3 bases are TGCGCCAGCAGCCAGAGAAAGATTTTCGGGACAGAGATTCGTTACGAGCAGTACTTC. This translates into CASSQRKIFGTEIRYEQYF.

This clone was detected once. V is TRBV24-1 and J is TRBJ2-7, with 8 positions matching TRBD1. Trimming cost V 3 bases and J 3 bases; bases outside gene matches: 6. The germline V gene encodes CDR1 KGHDR and CDR2 SFDVKD. This CDR3 is 15 amino acids long. The CDR3 region is CATSDGQGGNYEQYF. The CDR3 DNA sequence: TGTGCCACCAGTGATGGACAGGGAGGAAACTACGAGCAGTACTTC.

The chain's CDR3 is CAWGQGLSNEKLFF. CDR3 bases: TGTGCCTGGGGACAGGGATTGTCTAATGAAAAACTGTTTTTT. The chain joins TRBV30 to TRBJ1-4, with TRBD1 identical over 8 bases. J gave up 3 bases and V 5 bases, and 5 bases lay outside the gene matches. Germline CDR1 reads GTSNPN; CDR2 reads SVGIG (reference sequence). The CDR3 is made up of 14 amino acids.

This sequence joins TRBV21-1 and TRBJ1-2; no DNA check was done on the table's D call, TRBD1. TRBV21-1 is marked as a pseudogene. CDR3 length: 17 residues. CDR3 in amino acids: CASSKQKQQQGVYGYTF. The CDR3 bases are TGTGCCAGCAGCAAACAAAAACAACAACAGGGAGTCTATGGCTACACCTTC.

The V call is TRBV5-1, the J call TRBJ1-2, with D unresolved. V was trimmed by 0 bases and J by 0 bases, leaving 9 bases between them. The germline V gene has CDR1 SGHRS and CDR2 YFSETQ. The CDR3 extends over 15 amino acids. CDR3 in amino acids: CASSLGQVANYGYTF. The CDR3 DNA reads TGCGCCAGCAGCTTGGGGCAGGTAGCTAACTATGGCTACACCTTC.

The chain recombines TRBV14 with TRBJ1-1; TRBD1 might be the D (6 bases). Trimming took 4 bases from V and 5 from J, leaving 20 bases between them. CDR3 size: 16 residues. Germline CDR1 is SGHDN and CDR2 is FVKESK. The CDR3 region has the DNA TGTGCCAGCAGCCGGGCAGGGGTCTCGTCAGGAACTGAAGCTTTCTTT. Its translation: CASSRAGVSSGTEAFF. Complete variable domain (other parts from reference TRBV14 and TRBJ1-1): EAGVTQFPSHSVIEKGQTVTLRCDPISGHDNLYWYRRVMGKEIKFLLHFVKESKQDESGMPNNRFLAERTGGTYSTLKVQPAELEDSGVYFCASSRAGVSSGTEAFFGQGTRLTVV.

The chain combines TRBV30 with TRBJ1-5; D is undetermined. The CDR3 is made up of 15 amino acids. V was clipped by 2 bases and J by 5 bases, with 16 bases between them. Germline V lookup: CDR1 GTSNPN, CDR2 SVGIG (reference sequence). The CDR3 region is CAWSMAGISHQPQHF. In DNA form, the CDR3 reads TGTGCCTGGAGTATGGCAGGAATAAGCCATCAGCCCCAGCATTTT.

This sequence joins TRBV7-9 and TRBJ2-7; 7 bases map to TRBD1. CDR1 is SEHNR and CDR2 is FQNEAQ in the germline V gene (reference sequence). This CDR3 is 15 amino acids long. Losses at the gene ends were 4 bases for V and 1 base for J; bases not matched to a gene: 7. The CDR3: CASSSRDSRSYEQYF. The CDR3 DNA is TGTGCCAGCAGCTCTCGGGACAGCCGGTCCTACGAGCAGTACTTC.

This chain links TRBV6-6 with TRBJ2-1, with D possibly matching TRBD2 (5 bases). V lost 2 bases to trimming and J lost 7 bases, with 15 bases between them. Looked up from germline, CDR1 is MNHNY and CDR2 is SVGAGI (reference sequence). The CDR3 has 15 residues. The CDR3: CASSYPASGVNEQFF. The CDR3, as DNA: TGTGCCAGCAGTTACCCCGCCTCCGGGGTGAATGAGCAGTTCTTC.

This clone was seen just once. V usage is TRBV24-1 and J usage is TRBJ1-4; no clear D gene. Trimming shortened V by 2 bases and J by 3 bases, and 9 bases separated the two germline ends. This CDR3 spans 15 amino acids. Germline V gene sequence: CDR1 KGHDR, CDR2 SFDVKD. CDR3 amino acids: CATSDSGSPNEKLFF. In DNA, the CDR3 is TGTGCCACCAGTGATTCCGGGTCACCTAATGAAAAACTGTTTTTT.

The chain recombines TRBV27 with TRBJ1-2, with D possibly matching TRBD1 (6 bases). Germline V CDR1 and CDR2: MNHEY, SMNVEV (reference sequence). The V end was cut by 4 bases, the J end by 6 bases, with 18 bases between. This CDR3 has 15 residues. CDR3 region: CASSSGTGMYDGYTF. The CDR3 DNA reads as TGTGCCAGCAGTTCAGGAACAGGGATGTATGATGGCTACACCTTC.

The rearrangement links TRBV25-1 to TRBJ2-1; 9 nucleotides line up with TRBD1. The germline CDR1 and CDR2 sequences are MGHDK and SYGVNS. The V and J ends lost 2 bases and 6 bases, in that order; junction bases with no gene match: 2. The CDR3 extends over 14 amino acids. CDR3 coding DNA: TGTGCCAGCAGTGAACGGGACAGGGCCAATGAGCAGTTCTTC. The encoded protein is CASSERDRANEQFF. The variable domain in full, with the rest retrieved from reference TRBV25-1 and TRBJ2-1, is EADIYQTPRYLVIGTGKKITLECSQTMGHDKMYWYQQDPGMELHLIHYSYGVNSTEKGDLSSESTVSRIRTEHFPLTLESARPSHTSQYLCASSERDRANEQFFGPGTRLTVL.

Concerning this clone itself: This sample includes further DNA sequences coding for the same CDR3. This rearrangement joins TRBV5-1 to TRBJ1-6, with D tentatively TRBD1 (5 bases). Per the germline V gene, CDR1 is SGHRS and CDR2 is YFSETQ. The V end was cut by 5 bases, the J end by 8 bases, with 11 bases between. CDR3 size: 13 residues. In DNA, the CDR3 is TGCGCCAGCAGTGGCAGGGTGGATTCACCCCTCCACTTT. Translation gives CASSGRVDSPLHF.